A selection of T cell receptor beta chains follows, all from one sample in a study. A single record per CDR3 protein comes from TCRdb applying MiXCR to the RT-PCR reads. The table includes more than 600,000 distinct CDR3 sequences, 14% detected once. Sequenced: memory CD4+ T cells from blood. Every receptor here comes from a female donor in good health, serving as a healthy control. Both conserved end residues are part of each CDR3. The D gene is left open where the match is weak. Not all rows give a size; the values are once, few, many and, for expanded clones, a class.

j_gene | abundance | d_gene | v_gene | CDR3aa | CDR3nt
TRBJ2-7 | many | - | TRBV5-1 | CASTDPGLSYEQYF | TGCGCCAGCACCGACCCGGGTCTCTCCTACGAGCAGTACTTC
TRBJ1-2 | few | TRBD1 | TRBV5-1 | CASSWNPADRGDGYTF | TGCGCCAGCAGCTGGAACCCGGCGGACAGGGGAGATGGCTACACCTTC
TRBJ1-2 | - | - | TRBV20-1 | CSASPGSGYYGYTF | TGCAGTGCTAGCCCAGGGTCGGGCTACTATGGCTACACCTTC
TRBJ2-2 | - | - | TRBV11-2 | CASRQSGELFF | TGTGCCAGCAGGCAATCAGGGGAGCTGTTTTTT
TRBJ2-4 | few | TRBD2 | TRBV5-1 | CASSEAAGGVKNIQYF | TGCGCCAGCAGCGAGGCGGCGGGAGGGGTCAAAAACATTCAGTACTTC
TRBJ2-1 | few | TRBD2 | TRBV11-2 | CASSVTTSGAYNEQFF | TGTGCCAGCAGCGTCACGACTAGCGGGGCTTACAATGAGCAGTTCTTC
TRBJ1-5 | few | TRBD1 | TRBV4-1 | CASSQVRGQGEGDQPQHF | TGCGCCAGCAGCCAAGTTCGGGGACAGGGAGAGGGAGATCAGCCCCAGCATTTT
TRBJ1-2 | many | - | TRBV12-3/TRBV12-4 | CASSFRNGYGYTF | TGTGCCAGCAGCTTTCGAAACGGCTATGGCTACACCTTC
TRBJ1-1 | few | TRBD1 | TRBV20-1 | CSARPDRGPEAFF | TGCAGTGCTAGACCCGACAGGGGGCCTGAAGCTTTCTTT
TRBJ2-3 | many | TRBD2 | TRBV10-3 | CAISPTSGSTDTQYF | TGTGCCATCAGTCCCACTAGCGGGAGCACAGATACGCAGTATTTT
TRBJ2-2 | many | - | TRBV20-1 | CSARDRRGNTGELFF | TGCAGTGCTAGAGATAGGCGAGGGAACACCGGGGAGCTGTTTTTT
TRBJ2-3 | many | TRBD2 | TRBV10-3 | CAIGSSGSPDTQYF | TGTGCCATCGGATCTAGCGGGAGTCCAGATACGCAGTATTTT
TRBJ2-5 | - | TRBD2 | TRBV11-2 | CASSITGTSGQETQYF | TGTGCCAGCAGCATTACCGGGACTAGCGGACAAGAGACCCAGTACTTC
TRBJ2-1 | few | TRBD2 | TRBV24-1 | CATSDASGLAKNEQFF | TGTGCCACCAGTGATGCTTCGGGACTAGCTAAGAATGAGCAGTTCTTC
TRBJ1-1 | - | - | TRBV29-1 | CSVEVAQAFF | TGCAGCGTTGAGGTTGCTCAGGCTTTCTTT
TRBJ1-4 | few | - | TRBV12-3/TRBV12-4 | CASSLAGLGQTNEKLFF | TGTGCCAGCAGTTTAGCGGGCCTAGGACAGACTAATGAAAAACTGTTTTTT